This T cell receptor beta chain originates from a study of CD8+ T cells in alopecia areata. Whole-study context: Treated patients were given oral tofacitinib, which was dosed at 5 to 10 mg twice daily. Study results and caveats: In lesional scalp, particularly from alopecia totalis/universalis, clonality was higher than in normal scalp.

The CDR3 spans 14 residues. The V end lost 3 bases, the J end lost 3 bases, and 13 bases lay between the germline ends. Germline lookup yields CDR1 GTSNPN and CDR2 SVGIG (reference sequence). The authors extracted RNA and reverse transcribed it into cDNA as the sequencing template. Here immunoSEQ multiplex PCR was the method, and the copy in TCRdb shows in-frame clones only, minus some. Altogether under 350,000 clones are present, more than 45% being singletons, with the ten largest covering approximately 1.8%. To note about this clone: Its antigen is not known.

Stated treatment: oral pan-JAK inhibitor, 5-10 mg twice daily. The chain couples TRBV30 to TRBJ2-3; D is perhaps TRBD1 or TRBD2 (5 bases each). The sequence was obtained from a human donor with alopecia areata. Sequenced material: CD4+ T cells sorted from blood, taken at week 24, from a patient treated with tofacitinib. DNA of the CDR3: TGTGCCTGGAGGAAGAGGGGTGGGACAGATACGCAGTATTTT. Residues: CAWRKRGGTDTQYF.